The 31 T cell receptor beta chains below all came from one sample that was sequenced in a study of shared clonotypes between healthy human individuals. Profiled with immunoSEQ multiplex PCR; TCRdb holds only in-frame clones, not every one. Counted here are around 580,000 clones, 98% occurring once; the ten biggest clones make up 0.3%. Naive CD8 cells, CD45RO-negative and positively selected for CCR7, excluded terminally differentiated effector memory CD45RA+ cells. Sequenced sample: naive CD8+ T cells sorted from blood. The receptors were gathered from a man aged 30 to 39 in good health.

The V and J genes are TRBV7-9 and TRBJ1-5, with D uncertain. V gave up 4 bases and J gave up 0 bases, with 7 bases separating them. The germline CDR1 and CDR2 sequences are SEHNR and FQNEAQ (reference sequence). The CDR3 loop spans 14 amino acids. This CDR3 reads CASSSQDSNQPQHF. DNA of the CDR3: TGTGCCAGCAGCTCCCAAGATAGCAATCAGCCCCAGCATTTT.

CDR3 amino acids: CASSYDRGAYEQYF. The CDR3 DNA follows: TGCGCCAGCAGCTACGACAGGGGAGCCTACGAGCAGTACTTC. V gene TRBV4-1 combines with J gene TRBJ2-7, with 8 bases that match TRBD1. CDR1 is MGHRA and CDR2 is YSYEKL in the germline V gene. This CDR3 is built from 14 residues. Germline trimming cut 5 bases from V and 2 bases from J; bases unmatched to any gene: 5.

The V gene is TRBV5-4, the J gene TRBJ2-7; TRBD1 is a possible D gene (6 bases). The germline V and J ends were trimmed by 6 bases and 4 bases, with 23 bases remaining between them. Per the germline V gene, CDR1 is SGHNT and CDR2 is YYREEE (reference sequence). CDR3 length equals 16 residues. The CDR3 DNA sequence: TGTGCCAGCACTTCATACTCAGGGGAAGAACTGTACGAGCAGTACTTC. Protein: CASTSYSGEELYEQYF.

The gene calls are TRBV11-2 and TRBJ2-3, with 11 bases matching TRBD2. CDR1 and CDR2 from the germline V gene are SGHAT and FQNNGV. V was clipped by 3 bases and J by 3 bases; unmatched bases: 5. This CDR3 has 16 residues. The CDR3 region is CASSFSGRVGTDTQYF. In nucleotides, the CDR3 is TGTGCCAGCAGCTTTAGCGGGAGGGTTGGGACAGATACGCAGTATTTT. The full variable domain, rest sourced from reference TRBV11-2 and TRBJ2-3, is EAGVAQSPRYKIIEKRQSVAFWCNPISGHATLYWYQQILGQGPKLLIQFQNNGVVDDSQLPKDRFSAERLKGVDSTLKIQPAKLEDSAVYLCASSFSGRVGTDTQYFGPGTRLTVL.

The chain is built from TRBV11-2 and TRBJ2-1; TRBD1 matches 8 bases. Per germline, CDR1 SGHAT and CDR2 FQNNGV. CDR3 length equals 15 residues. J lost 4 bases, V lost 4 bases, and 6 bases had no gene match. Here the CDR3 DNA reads TGTGCCAGCAGCTCCCCGGGACAGGCTTACAATGAGCAGTTCTTC. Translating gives CASSSPGQAYNEQFF.

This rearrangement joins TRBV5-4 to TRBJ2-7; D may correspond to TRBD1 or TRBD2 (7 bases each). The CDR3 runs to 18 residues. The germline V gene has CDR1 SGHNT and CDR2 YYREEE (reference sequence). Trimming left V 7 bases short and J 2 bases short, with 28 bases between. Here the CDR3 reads CASSPYRSSGGVTYEQYF. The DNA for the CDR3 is TGTGCCAGCTCACCATACCGATCGTCAGGGGGGGTCACCTACGAGCAGTACTTC.

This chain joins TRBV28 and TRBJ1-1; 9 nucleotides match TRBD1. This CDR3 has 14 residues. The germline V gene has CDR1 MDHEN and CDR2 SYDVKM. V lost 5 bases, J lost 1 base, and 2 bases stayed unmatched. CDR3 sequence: CASSVGQGNTEAFF. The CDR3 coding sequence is TGTGCCAGCAGTGTGGGACAGGGGAACACTGAAGCTTTCTTT.

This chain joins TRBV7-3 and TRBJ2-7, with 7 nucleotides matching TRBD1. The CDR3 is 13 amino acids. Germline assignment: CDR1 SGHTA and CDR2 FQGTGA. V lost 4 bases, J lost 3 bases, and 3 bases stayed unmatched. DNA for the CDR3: TGTGCCAGCAGCTCGGGACAGAACTACGAGCAGTACTTC. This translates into CASSSGQNYEQYF.

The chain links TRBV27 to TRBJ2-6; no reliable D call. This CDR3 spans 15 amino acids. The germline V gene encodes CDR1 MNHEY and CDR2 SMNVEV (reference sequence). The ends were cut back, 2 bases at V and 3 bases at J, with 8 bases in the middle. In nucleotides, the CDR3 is TGTGCCAGCAGTTTAATCCCCGGTGGGGCCAACGTCCTGACTTTC. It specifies CASSLIPGGANVLTF.

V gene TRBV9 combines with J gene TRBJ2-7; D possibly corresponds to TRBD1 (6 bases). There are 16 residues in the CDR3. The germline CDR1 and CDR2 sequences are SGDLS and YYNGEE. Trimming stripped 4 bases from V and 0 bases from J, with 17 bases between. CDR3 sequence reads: CASSPQTGKYSYEQYF. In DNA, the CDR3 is TGTGCCAGCAGCCCACAGACAGGCAAGTACTCCTACGAGCAGTACTTC.

CDR3 DNA: TGTGCCAGCAGCCAAGACGAGGGTTACCAGGGCTACGAGCAGTACTTC. This encodes CASSQDEGYQGYEQYF. The chain carries TRBV4-2 and TRBJ2-7; D may be TRBD1 or TRBD2 (5 bases each). This CDR3 is built from 16 residues. With 0 bases removed from V and 3 bases from J, the gap between germline ends came to 15 bases. The germline V gene encodes CDR1 LGHNA and CDR2 YNFKEQ.

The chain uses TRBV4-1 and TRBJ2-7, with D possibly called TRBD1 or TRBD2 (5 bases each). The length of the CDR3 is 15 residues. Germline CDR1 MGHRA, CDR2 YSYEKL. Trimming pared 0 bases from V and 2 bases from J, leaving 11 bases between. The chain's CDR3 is CASSQDTGQTYEQYF. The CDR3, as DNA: TGCGCCAGCAGCCAAGATACGGGGCAAACCTACGAGCAGTACTTC.

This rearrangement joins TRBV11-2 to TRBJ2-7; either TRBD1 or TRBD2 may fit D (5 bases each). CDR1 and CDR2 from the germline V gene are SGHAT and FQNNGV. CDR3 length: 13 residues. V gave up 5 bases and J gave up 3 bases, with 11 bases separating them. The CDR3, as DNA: TGTGCCAGCAGCCCCGGGACGGACTACGAGCAGTACTTC. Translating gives CASSPGTDYEQYF.

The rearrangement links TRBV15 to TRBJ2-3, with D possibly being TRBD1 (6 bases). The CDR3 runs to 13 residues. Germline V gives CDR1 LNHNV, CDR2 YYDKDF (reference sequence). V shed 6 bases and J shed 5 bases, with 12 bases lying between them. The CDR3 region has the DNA TGTGCCACCAGAAATGGGGGCGGAGATACGCAGTATTTT. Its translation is CATRNGGGDTQYF.

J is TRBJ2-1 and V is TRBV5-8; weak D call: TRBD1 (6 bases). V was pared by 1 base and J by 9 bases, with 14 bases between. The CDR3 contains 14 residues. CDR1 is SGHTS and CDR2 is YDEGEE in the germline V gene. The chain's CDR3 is CASSLLVQGSEQFF. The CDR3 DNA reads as TGTGCCAGCAGCTTGTTGGTACAGGGCAGTGAGCAGTTCTTC. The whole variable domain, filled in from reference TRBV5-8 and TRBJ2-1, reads EAGVTQSPTHLIKTRGQQATLRCSPISGHTSVYWYQQALGLGLQFLLWYDEGEERNRGNFPPRFSGRQFPNYSSELNVNALELEDSALYLCASSLLVQGSEQFFGPGTRLTVL.

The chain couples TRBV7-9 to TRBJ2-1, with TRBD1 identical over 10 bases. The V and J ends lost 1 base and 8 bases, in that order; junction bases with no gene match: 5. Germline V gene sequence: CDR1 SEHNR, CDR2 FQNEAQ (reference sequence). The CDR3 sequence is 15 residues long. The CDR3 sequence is CASSLDPGQGDEQFF. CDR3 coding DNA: TGTGCCAGCAGCTTAGATCCTGGACAGGGGGATGAGCAGTTCTTC.

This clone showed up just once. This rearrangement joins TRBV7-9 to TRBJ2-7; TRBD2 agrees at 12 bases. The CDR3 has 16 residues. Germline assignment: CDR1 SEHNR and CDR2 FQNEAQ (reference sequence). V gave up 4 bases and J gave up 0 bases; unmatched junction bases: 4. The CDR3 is CASSSKLAGGSYEQYF. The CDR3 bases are TGTGCCAGCAGCTCCAAACTAGCGGGAGGCTCCTACGAGCAGTACTTC.

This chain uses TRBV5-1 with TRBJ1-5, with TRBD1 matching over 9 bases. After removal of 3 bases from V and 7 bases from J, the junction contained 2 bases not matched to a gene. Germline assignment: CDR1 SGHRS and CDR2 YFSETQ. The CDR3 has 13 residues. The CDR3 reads CASSWGQGQPQHF. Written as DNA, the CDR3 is TGCGCCAGCAGCTGGGGACAGGGCCAGCCCCAGCATTTT.

The CDR3 loop is CASSKTSGRPPQYF. The CDR3 nucleotides are TGTGCCAGCAGTAAGACTAGCGGGAGGCCGCCGCAGTATTTT. The V and J genes are TRBV28 and TRBJ2-3; TRBD2 matches 13 bases. V lost 5 bases, J lost 10 bases, and 6 bases stayed unmatched. The CDR3 is made up of 14 amino acids. The V gene's germline CDR1 is MDHEN and CDR2 SYDVKM.

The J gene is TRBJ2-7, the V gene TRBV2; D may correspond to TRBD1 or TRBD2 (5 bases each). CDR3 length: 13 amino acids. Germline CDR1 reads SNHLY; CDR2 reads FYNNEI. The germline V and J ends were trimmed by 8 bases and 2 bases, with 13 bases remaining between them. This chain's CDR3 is CASFRDGAYEQYF. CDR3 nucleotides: TGTGCCAGCTTCCGGGACGGCGCCTACGAGCAGTACTTC.

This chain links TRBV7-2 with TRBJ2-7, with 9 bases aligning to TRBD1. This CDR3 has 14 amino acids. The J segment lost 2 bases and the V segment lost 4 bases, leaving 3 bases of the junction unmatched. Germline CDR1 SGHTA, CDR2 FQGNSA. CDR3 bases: TGTGCCAGCAGCTCCGGGACAGGGACCTACGAGCAGTACTTC. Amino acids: CASSSGTGTYEQYF.

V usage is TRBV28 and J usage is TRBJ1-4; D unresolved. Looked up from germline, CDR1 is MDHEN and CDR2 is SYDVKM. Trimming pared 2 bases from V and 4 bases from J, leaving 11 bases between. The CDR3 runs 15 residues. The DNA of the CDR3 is TGTGCCAGCAGTTTACGGTCGGATCTTAATGAAAAACTGTTTTTT. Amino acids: CASSLRSDLNEKLFF.

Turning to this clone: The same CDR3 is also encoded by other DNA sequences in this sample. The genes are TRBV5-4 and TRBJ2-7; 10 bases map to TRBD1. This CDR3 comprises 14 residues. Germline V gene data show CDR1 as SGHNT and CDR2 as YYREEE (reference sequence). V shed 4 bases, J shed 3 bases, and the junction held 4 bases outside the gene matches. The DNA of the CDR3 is TGTGCCAGCAGCCCGGGACAGGGGTTCTACGAGCAGTACTTC. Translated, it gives CASSPGQGFYEQYF.

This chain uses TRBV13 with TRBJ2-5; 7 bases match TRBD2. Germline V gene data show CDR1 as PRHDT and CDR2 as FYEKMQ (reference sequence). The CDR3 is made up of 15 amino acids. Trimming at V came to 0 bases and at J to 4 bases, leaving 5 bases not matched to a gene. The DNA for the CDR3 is TGTGCCAGCAGCTTAGGCCTGGCGGGAGTAGAGACCCAGTACTTC. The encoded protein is CASSLGLAGVETQYF.

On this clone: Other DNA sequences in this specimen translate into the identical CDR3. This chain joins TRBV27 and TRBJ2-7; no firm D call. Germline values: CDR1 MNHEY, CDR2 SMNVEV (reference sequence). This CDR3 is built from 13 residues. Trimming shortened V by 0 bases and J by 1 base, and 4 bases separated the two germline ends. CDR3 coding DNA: TGTGCCAGCAGTTTATCTGTGTCCTACGAGCAGTACTTC. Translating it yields CASSLSVSYEQYF.

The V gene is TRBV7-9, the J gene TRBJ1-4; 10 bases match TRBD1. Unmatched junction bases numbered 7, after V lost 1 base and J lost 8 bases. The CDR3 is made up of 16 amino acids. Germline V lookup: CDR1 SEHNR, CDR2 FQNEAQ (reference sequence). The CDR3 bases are TGTGCCAGCAGCTTAGTGGGACAGGGGCGCGAGGAAAAACTGTTTTTT. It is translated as CASSLVGQGREEKLFF.

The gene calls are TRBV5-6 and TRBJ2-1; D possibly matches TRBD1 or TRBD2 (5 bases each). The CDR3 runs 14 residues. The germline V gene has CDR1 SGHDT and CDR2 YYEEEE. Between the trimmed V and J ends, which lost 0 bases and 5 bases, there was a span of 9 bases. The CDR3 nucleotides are TGTGCCAGCAGCTTGGCAGGGACCCACAATGAGCAGTTCTTC. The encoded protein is CASSLAGTHNEQFF.

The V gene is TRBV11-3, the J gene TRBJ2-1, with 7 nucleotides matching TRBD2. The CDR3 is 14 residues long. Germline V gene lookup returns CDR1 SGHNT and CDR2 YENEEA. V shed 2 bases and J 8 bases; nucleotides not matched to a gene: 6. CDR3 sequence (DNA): TGTGCCAGCAGCTTAAGGTCTAGCGGCGATGAGCAGTTCTTC. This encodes CASSLRSSGDEQFF.

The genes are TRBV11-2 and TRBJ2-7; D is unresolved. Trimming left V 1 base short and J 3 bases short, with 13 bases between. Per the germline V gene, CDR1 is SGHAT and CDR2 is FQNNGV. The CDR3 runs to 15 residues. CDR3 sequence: CASSLVKVSNYEQYF. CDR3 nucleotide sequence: TGTGCCAGCAGCTTAGTCAAGGTATCAAACTACGAGCAGTACTTC.

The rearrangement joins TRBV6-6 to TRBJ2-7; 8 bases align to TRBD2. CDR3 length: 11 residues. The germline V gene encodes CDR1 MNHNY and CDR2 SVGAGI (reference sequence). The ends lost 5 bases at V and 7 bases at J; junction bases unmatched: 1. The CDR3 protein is CASSGGGEQYF. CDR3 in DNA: TGTGCCAGCAGTGGCGGGGGGGAGCAGTACTTC.

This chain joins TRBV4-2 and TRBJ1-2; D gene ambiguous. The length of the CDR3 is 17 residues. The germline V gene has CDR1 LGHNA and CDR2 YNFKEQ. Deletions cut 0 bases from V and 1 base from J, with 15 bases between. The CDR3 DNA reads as TGTGCCAGCAGCCAAGATTATAGATCCACGGTTAACTATGGCTACACCTTC. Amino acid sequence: CASSQDYRSTVNYGYTF.